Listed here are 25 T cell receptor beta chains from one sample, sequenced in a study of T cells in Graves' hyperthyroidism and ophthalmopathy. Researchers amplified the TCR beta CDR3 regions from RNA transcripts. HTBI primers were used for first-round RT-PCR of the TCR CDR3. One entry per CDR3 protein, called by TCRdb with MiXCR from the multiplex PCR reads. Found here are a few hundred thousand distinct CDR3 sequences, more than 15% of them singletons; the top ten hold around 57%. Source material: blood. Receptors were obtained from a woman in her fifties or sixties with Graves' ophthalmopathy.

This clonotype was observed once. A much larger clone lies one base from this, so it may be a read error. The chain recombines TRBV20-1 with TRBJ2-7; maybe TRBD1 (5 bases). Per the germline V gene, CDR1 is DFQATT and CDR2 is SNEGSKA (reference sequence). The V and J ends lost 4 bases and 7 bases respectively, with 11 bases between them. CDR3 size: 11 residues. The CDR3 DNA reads TGCAGTGCTACAGGGCACTCAGAGCAGTACTTC. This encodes CSATGHSEQYF.

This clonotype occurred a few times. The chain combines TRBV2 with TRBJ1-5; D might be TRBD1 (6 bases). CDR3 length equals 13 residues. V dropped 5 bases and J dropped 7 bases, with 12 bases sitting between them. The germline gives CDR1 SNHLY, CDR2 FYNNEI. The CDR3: CASSQQGLQPQHF. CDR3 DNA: TGTGCCAGCAGTCAACAGGGTCTGCAGCCCCAGCATTTT.

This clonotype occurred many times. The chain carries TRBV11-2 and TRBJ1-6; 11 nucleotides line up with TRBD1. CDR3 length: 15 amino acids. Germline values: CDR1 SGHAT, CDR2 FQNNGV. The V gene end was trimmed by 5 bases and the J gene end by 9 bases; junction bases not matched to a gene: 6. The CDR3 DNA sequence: TGTGCCAGCAGCACAAGCGGGACAGGGGGTTCACCCCTCCACTTT. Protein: CASSTSGTGGSPLHF.

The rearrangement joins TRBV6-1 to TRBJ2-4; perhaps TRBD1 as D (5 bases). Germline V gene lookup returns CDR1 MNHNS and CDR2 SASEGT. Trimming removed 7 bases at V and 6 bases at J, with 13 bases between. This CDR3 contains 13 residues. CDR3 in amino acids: CASKTRQGNIQYF. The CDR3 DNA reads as TGTGCCAGCAAAACGAGGCAGGGAAACATTCAGTACTTC.

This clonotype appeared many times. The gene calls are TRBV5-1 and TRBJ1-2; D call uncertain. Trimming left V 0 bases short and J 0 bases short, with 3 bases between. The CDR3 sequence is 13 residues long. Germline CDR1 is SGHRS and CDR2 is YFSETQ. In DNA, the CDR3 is TGCGCCAGCAGCTTGGACCCTAACTATGGCTACACCTTC. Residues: CASSLDPNYGYTF.

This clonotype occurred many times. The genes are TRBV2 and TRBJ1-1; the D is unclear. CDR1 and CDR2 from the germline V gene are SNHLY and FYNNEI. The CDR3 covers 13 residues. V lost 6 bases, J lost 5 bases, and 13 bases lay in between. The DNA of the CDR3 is TGTGCCAGCAGACCCGATCCTGGGACTGAAGCTTTCTTT. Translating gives CASRPDPGTEAFF.

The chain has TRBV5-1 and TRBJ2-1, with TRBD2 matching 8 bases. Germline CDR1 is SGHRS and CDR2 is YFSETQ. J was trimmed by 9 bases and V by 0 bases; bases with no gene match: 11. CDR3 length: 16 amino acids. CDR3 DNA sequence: TGCGCCAGCAGCTTGGCCTCTACTAGCGGACCTAGTGAGCAGTTCTTC. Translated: CASSLASTSGPSEQFF.

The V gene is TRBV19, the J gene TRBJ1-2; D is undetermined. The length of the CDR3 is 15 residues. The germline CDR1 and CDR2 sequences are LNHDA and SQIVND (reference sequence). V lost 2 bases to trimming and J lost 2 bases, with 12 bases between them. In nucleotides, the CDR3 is TGTGCCAGTAGTATAAGTGCCAATGGAAACTATGGCTACACCTTC. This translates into CASSISANGNYGYTF. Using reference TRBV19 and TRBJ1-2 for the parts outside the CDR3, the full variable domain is DGGITQSPKYLFRKEGQNVTLSCEQNLNHDAMYWYRQDPGQGLRLIYYSQIVNDFQKGDIAEGYSVSREKKESFPLTVTSAQKNPTAFYLCASSISANGNYGYTFGSGTRLTVV.

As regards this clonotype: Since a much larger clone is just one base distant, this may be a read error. This CDR3 is CATSREWGMRTEALF. CDR3 sequence (DNA): TGTGCCACCAGCAGAGAATGGGGGATGAGGACTGAAGCTCTCTTT. The J gene is TRBJ1-1, the V gene TRBV15, with D tentatively TRBD1 (5 bases). This CDR3 is 15 amino acids long. In germline, CDR1 is LNHNV, CDR2 YYDKDF (reference sequence).

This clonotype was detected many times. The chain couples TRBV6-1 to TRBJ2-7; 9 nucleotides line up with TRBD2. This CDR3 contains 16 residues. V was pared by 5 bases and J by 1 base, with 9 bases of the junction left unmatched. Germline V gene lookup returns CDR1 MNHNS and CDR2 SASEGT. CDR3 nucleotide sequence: TGTGCCAGCAGTACTGATAGAGCGGGAGGTTCCTACGAGCAGTACTTC. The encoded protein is CASSTDRAGGSYEQYF.

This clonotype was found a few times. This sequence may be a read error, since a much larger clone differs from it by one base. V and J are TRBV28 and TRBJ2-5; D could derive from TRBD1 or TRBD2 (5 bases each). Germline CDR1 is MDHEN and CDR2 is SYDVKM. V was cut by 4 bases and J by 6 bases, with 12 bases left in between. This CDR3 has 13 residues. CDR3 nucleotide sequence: TGTGCCAGCAGTTCGAGGGGAAAAAAGACCCAGTACTTC. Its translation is CASSSRGKKTQYF.

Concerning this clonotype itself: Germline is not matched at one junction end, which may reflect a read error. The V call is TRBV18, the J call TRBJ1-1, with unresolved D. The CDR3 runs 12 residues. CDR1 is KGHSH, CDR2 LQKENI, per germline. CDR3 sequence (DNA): TGTGCCAGCTCACCGACGAACGCTGAAGCTTTCTTT. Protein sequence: CASSPTNAEAFF. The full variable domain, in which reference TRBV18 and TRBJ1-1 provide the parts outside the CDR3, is NAGVMQNPRHLVRRRGQEARLRCSPMKGHSHVYWYRQLPEEGLKFMVYLQKENIIDESGMPKERFSAEFPKEGPSILRIQQVVRGDSAAYFCASSPTNAEAFFGQGTRLTVV.

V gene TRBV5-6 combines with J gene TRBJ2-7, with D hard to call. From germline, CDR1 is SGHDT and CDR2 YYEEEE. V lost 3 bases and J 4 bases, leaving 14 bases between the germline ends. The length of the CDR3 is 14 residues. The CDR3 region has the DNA TGTGCCAGCAGCTCACGAAACATGGAGTACGAGCAGTACTTC. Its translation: CASSSRNMEYEQYF.

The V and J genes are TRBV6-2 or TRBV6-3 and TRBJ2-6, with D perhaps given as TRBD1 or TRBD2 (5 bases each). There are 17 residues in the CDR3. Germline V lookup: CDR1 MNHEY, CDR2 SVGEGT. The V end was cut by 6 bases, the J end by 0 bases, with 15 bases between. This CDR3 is CASRKGRENSGANVLTF. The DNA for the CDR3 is TGTGCCAGCAGGAAGGGCAGGGAGAACTCTGGGGCCAACGTCCTGACTTTC.

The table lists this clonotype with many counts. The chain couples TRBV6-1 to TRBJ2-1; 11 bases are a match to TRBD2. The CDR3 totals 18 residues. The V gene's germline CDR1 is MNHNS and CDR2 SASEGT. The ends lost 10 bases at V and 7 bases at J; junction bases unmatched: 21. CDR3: CATNVRGSGRAIGNEQFF. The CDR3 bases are TGTGCCACCAATGTCCGAGGTAGCGGGAGGGCCATTGGTAATGAGCAGTTCTTC.

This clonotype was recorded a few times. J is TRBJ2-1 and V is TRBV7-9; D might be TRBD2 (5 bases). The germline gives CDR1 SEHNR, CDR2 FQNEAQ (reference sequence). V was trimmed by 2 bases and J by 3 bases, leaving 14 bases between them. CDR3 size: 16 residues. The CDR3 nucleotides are TGTGCCAGCAGCTTACGGCAGGACTCTCACTACAATGAGCAGTTCTTC. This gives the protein CASSLRQDSHYNEQFF.

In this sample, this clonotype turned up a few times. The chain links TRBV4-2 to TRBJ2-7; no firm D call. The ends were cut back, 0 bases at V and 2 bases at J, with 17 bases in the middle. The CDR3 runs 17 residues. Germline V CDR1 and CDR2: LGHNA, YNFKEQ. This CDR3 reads CASSQELIGQAAYEQYF. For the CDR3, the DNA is TGTGCCAGCAGCCAAGAGTTAATAGGGCAGGCTGCCTACGAGCAGTACTTC.

In DNA form, the CDR3 reads TGTGCCAGCAGCAGTGGGGGGGCGGCGGAGTACTTC. Protein: CASSSGGAAEYF. The chain has TRBV9 and TRBJ2-5, with D maybe TRBD2 (7 bases). The germline CDR1 and CDR2 sequences are SGDLS and YYNGEE. This CDR3 contains 12 residues. V lost 4 bases and J 12 bases, leaving 16 bases between the germline ends.

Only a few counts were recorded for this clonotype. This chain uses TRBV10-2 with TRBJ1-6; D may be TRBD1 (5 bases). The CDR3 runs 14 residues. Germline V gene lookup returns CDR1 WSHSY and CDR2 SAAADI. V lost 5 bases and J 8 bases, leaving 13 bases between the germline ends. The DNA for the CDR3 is TGCGCCAGCAGTAATGGGCAGGGTGATTCACCCCTCCACTTT. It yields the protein CASSNGQGDSPLHF.

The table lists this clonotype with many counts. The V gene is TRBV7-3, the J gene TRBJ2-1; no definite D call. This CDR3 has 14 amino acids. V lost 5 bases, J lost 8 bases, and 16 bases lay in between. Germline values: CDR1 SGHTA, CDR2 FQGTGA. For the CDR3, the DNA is TGTGCCAGCAGCCGCCGTTCGATTGTAGATGAGCAGTTCTTC. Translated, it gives CASSRRSIVDEQFF.

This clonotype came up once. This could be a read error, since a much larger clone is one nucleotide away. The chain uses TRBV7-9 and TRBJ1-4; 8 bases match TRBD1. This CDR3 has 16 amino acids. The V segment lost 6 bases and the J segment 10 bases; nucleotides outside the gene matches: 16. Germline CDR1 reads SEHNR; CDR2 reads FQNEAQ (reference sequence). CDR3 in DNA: TGTGCCAGCAGACGCCGCGAGGACAGGGAAGGCAGAAAACTGTTTTTT. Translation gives CASRRREDREGRKLFF.

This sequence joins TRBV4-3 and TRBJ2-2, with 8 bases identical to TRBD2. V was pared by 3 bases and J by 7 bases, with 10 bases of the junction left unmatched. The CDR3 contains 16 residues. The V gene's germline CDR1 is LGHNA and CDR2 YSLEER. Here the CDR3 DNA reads TGCGCCAGCAGCCATAACGGGGGGGCAGGCGGCGGGGAGCTGTTTTTT. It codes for CASSHNGGAGGGELFF.

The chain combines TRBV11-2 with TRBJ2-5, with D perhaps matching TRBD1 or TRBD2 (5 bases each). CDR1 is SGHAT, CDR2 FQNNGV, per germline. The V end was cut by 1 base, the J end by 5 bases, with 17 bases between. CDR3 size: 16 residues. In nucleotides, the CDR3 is TGTGCCAGCAGCTTAGGGGGACGGGGCGTCACGGAGACCCAGTACTTC. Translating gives CASSLGGRGVTETQYF.

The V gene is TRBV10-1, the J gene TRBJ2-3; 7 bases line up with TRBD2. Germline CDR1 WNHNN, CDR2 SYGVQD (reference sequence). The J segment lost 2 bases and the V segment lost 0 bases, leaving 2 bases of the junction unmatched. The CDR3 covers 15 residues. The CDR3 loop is CASSESGGYTDTQYF. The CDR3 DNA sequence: TGCGCCAGCAGTGAGTCGGGGGGGTACACAGATACGCAGTATTTT.

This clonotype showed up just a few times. For the CDR3, the DNA is TGTGCCAGCAGCCAAGATGGTGGCGGGGGCTACAATGAGCAGTTCTTC. The encoded protein is CASSQDGGGGYNEQFF. V gene TRBV4-2 combines with J gene TRBJ2-1, with TRBD2 matching over 7 bases. V trimming: 0 bases; J trimming: 3 bases; junction bases outside the gene matches: 5. Germline V gene lookup returns CDR1 LGHNA and CDR2 YNFKEQ. The CDR3 runs 16 residues.